The T cell receptor (beta chain) under discussion was sequenced for a study of response to subunit inactivated influenza vaccine. Germline assignment: CDR1 SEHNR and CDR2 FQNEAQ (reference sequence). The CDR3 is 11 amino acids. The V end was cut by 8 bases, the J end by 7 bases, with 9 bases between. Study results and caveats: After each seasonal influenza vaccination, few new T cells are recruited, the authors suggested.

Of note for this clonotype: Its antigen is currently unknown.

TCRdb ran MiXCR on the RT-PCR reads and lists one entry per CDR3 protein. This table holds roughly 520,000 distinct CDR3 sequences, around 25% found once. The sequencing here drew on CD4+ T cells sorted from PBMCs, taken 4 to 6 days after vaccination. The V call is TRBV7-9, the J call TRBJ2-4; D uncertain. This TCR derives from a man in his fifties or sixties who received an inactivated influenza vaccine. CDR3 region: CASSSSNIQYF. The CDR3 region has the DNA TGTGCCAGCTCCAGTTCGAACATTCAGTACTTC.